These 21 T cell receptor beta chains came from one sample sequenced in a study of molecular identifiers for immune sequencing clone quantification. Each CDR3 protein gets one entry after TCRdb re-called the PCR reads with MiXCR. The sample consists of 460,000 or so distinct CDR3 sequences, about a fifth of them appearing once. Sequenced: naive CD8+ T cells from blood, with Jurkat cell RNA spiked in. The subset was: FACS-sorted CD8+CD4-CCR7+CD45RA+ naive T cells. These receptor sequences come from a human donor in good health. Some libraries in this study had Jurkat cell RNA spiked in.

Comments on this clonotype: A junction end diverges from the germline sequence, so it may reflect a read error. The chain combines TRBV10-2 with TRBJ1-4, with D perhaps TRBD1 (6 bases). This CDR3 contains 14 residues. Germline loops: CDR1 WSHSY, CDR2 SAAADI. CDR3 sequence reads: CASSDFRGNEKLLF. In nucleotides, the CDR3 is TGCGCCAGCAGTGATTTCAGGGGTAATGAAAAACTGCTTTTT.

A word on this clonotype: Just one base apart from a much larger clone, this may be a read error. This chain joins TRBV9 and TRBJ2-7; D gene ambiguous. CDR1 and CDR2 (germline): SGDLS, YYNGEE. This CDR3 comprises 15 residues. The DNA of the CDR3 is TGTGCCAGCAGCGTCGGACGGAGTACCTCCTACGGGCAGTACTTC. It encodes CASSVGRSTSYGQYF.

This chain joins TRBV6-2 or TRBV6-3 and TRBJ1-5; 7 bases match TRBD1. The CDR3 covers 17 residues. Germline V gives CDR1 MNHEY, CDR2 SVGEGT. V lost 2 bases, J lost 2 bases, and 9 bases stayed unmatched. CDR3 sequence reads: CASSYGAGGSGNQPQHF. CDR3 sequence (DNA): TGTGCCAGCAGTTACGGGGCAGGGGGTTCGGGCAATCAGCCCCAGCATTTT.

The sample holds one count of this clonotype. The chain uses TRBV6-1 and TRBJ1-2; D is unresolved. Germline values: CDR1 MNHNS, CDR2 SASEGT. V lost 2 bases to trimming and J lost 11 bases, with 12 bases between them. The CDR3 length is 12 residues. CDR3 sequence reads: CASSEIGGRYTF. The CDR3 bases are TGTGCCAGCAGTGAAATTGGAGGACGATACACCTTC.

This clonotype was recorded a few times. The chain has TRBV20-1 and TRBJ2-7; 10 positions match TRBD2. The CDR3 totals 15 residues. The junction had 6 bases not matched to a gene; V was cut back by 2 bases and J by 2 bases. Germline V gene data show CDR1 as DFQATT and CDR2 as SNEGSKA (reference sequence). Here the CDR3 reads CSARRSGGGPYEQYF. As DNA, the CDR3 is TGCAGTGCTAGACGCAGCGGGGGGGGTCCCTACGAGCAGTACTTC.

The table lists this clonotype with many counts. The chain couples TRBV28 to TRBJ2-3; D tentatively fits TRBD1 or TRBD2 (5 bases each). V lost 10 bases, J lost 0 bases, and 14 bases lay in between. In germline, CDR1 is MDHEN, CDR2 SYDVKM. CDR3 length: 14 amino acids. The CDR3 DNA reads as TGTGCCACCATGGGGGTGACTAGCACAGATACGCAGTATTTT. It yields the protein CATMGVTSTDTQYF.

This chain joins TRBV27 and TRBJ2-1; 8 nucleotides line up with TRBD2. Germline V gene sequence: CDR1 MNHEY, CDR2 SMNVEV (reference sequence). Trimming removed 5 bases from V and 8 bases from J; junction bases left unmatched: 11. The CDR3 runs to 15 residues. The CDR3: CASSLQSGRGHEQFF. DNA for the CDR3: TGTGCCAGCAGTCTCCAGAGCGGGAGAGGTCATGAGCAGTTCTTC.

The sample holds many counts of this clonotype. This sequence joins TRBV4-3 and TRBJ2-7; D is possibly TRBD1 (6 bases). The length of the CDR3 is 18 residues. V was pared by 0 bases and J by 2 bases, with 20 bases between. Germline V gene sequence: CDR1 LGHNA, CDR2 YSLEER. CDR3 in amino acids: CASSQDVRGRDITYEQYF. The CDR3 DNA is TGCGCCAGCAGCCAAGATGTTCGGGGCCGGGACATCACCTACGAGCAGTACTTC.

As for this clonotype: A much larger clone lies a single base off, so this may be a read error. The conserved final phenylalanine or tryptophan is absent from the CDR3, which likely points to a read error. The CDR3 sequence: CASSPRTTYNEQFS. The CDR3 DNA reads TGTGCCAGCAGCCCCCGGACTACTTACAATGAGCAGTTCTCC. The chain is built from TRBV3-1 and TRBJ2-1, with TRBD2 as a possible D gene (6 bases). The germline CDR1 and CDR2 sequences are LGHDT and YNNKEL (reference sequence). The V end lost 4 bases, the J end lost 4 bases, and 11 bases lay between the germline ends. CDR3 size: 14 residues.

The rearrangement links TRBV3-1 to TRBJ2-3; D assignment may be TRBD1 or TRBD2 (5 bases each). CDR3 length: 16 amino acids. Trimming shortened V by 4 bases and J by 2 bases, and 16 bases separated the two germline ends. Germline CDR1 and CDR2: LGHDT and YNNKEL (reference sequence). The CDR3 is CASSLGPDGTTDTQYF. Written as DNA, the CDR3 is TGTGCCAGCAGCCTCGGCCCGGACGGGACCACAGATACGCAGTATTTT.

This clonotype occurred a few times. This rearrangement joins TRBV6-2 or TRBV6-3 to TRBJ2-3; the D gene is possibly TRBD1 (5 bases). Germline CDR1 MNHEY, CDR2 SVGEGT. This CDR3 region has 15 residues. Trimming pared 2 bases from V and 3 bases from J, leaving 12 bases between. CDR3 sequence reads: CASSYAGWETDTQYF. The CDR3 DNA is TGTGCCAGCAGTTACGCAGGGTGGGAAACAGATACGCAGTATTTT.

This clonotype occurred many times. Mismatch with germline at one junction end may stem from a read error. This chain connects TRBV6-5 to TRBJ2-3; a weak D match, TRBD2 (7 bases). Germline V gives CDR1 MNHEY, CDR2 SVGAGI. CDR3 length equals 15 residues. CDR3 protein: CASSYSGGGAETQYF. The CDR3 nucleotides are TGTGCCAGCAGTTACTCTGGGGGGGGGGCAGAAACGCAGTATTTT.

This clonotype was counted only a few times. The V gene is TRBV27, the J gene TRBJ2-1, with TRBD1 matching 7 bases. V trimming: 4 bases; J trimming: 6 bases; junction bases outside the gene matches: 3. Per germline, CDR1 MNHEY and CDR2 SMNVEV (reference sequence). The CDR3 extends over 13 amino acids. The CDR3 region is CASSSTGVNEQFF. The DNA for the CDR3 is TGTGCCAGCAGTTCCACAGGGGTCAATGAGCAGTTCTTC.

There are many counts of this clonotype. The rearrangement uses TRBV7-8 and TRBJ2-1; D unclear. Trimming removed 5 bases from V and 5 bases from J, with 13 bases in between. From germline, CDR1 is SGHVS and CDR2 FQNEAQ. The CDR3 loop spans 14 amino acids. CDR3 loop: CASSPAGPNNEQFF. The CDR3 DNA sequence: TGTGCCAGCAGCCCCGCCGGGCCTAACAATGAGCAGTTCTTC.

This clonotype was counted ten times or more. J is TRBJ2-7 and V is TRBV28; 7 bases match TRBD2. Germline V lookup: CDR1 MDHEN, CDR2 SYDVKM. Unmatched junction bases numbered 13, after V lost 6 bases and J lost 2 bases. The CDR3 contains 16 residues. The CDR3 loop is CASRLPTGGTTYEQYF. The DNA of the CDR3 is TGTGCCAGCAGATTACCAACCGGGGGGACTACCTACGAGCAGTACTTC. Drawing the rest from reference TRBV28 and TRBJ2-7, the complete variable domain is DVKVTQSSRYLVKRTGEKVFLECVQDMDHENMFWYRQDPGLGLRLIYFSYDVKMKEKGDIPEGYSVSREKKERFSLILESASTNQTSMYLCASRLPTGGTTYEQYFGPGTRLTVT.

This clonotype occurred a few times. This sequence joins TRBV7-9 and TRBJ1-3, with TRBD1 as a possible D gene (6 bases). Germline V gene lookup returns CDR1 SEHNR and CDR2 FQNEAQ (reference sequence). V shed 9 bases and J shed 1 base, with 10 bases lying between them. The CDR3 is made up of 13 amino acids. CDR3 sequence (DNA): TGTGCCAGAGGGGGGGCGTCTGGAAACACCATATATTTT. Translated, it gives CARGGASGNTIYF.

On this clonotype: Lacking the conserved final phenylalanine or tryptophan, this CDR3 likely reflects a read error. This chain connects TRBV11-2 to TRBJ2-7; no clear D. CDR3 size: 13 residues. CDR1 is SGHAT, CDR2 FQNNGV, per germline. Deletions cut 0 bases from V and 3 bases from J, with 6 bases between. This chain's CDR3 is CASSLDPGYEQYL. CDR3 bases: TGTGCCAGCAGCTTAGATCCCGGCTACGAGCAGTACCTC.

V and J are TRBV27 and TRBJ2-7; D remains ambiguous. CDR1 is MNHEY, CDR2 SMNVEV, per germline (reference sequence). V lost 0 bases and J 4 bases, leaving 10 bases between the germline ends. CDR3 length equals 14 residues. The CDR3 loop is CASSLSGRRYEQYF. The CDR3 nucleotides are TGTGCCAGCAGTTTATCGGGCAGGAGATACGAGCAGTACTTC.

The rearrangement uses TRBV4-1 and TRBJ2-2; D ambiguous. The V end was cut by 0 bases, the J end by 0 bases, with 2 bases between. The germline V gene has CDR1 MGHRA and CDR2 YSYEKL. The CDR3 totals 14 residues. DNA of the CDR3: TGCGCCAGCAGCCAAGACGCGAACACCGGGGAGCTGTTTTTT. Protein product: CASSQDANTGELFF.

This clonotype was counted ten times or more. The V and J genes are TRBV2 and TRBJ2-7; 10 bases line up with TRBD2. CDR3 length equals 16 residues. Germline trimming cut 5 bases from V and 2 bases from J; bases unmatched to any gene: 9. Germline values: CDR1 SNHLY, CDR2 FYNNEI. The CDR3 loop is CASSLHVAGGAYEQYF. The DNA for the CDR3 is TGTGCCAGCAGTCTTCACGTAGCGGGGGGTGCCTACGAGCAGTACTTC. Variable domain in full (rest from reference TRBV2 and TRBJ2-7): EPEVTQTPSHQVTQMGQEVILRCVPISNHLYFYWYRQILGQKVEFLVSFYNNEISEKSEIFDDQFSVERPDGSNFTLKIRSTKLEDSAMYFCASSLHVAGGAYEQYFGPGTRLTVT.

With respect to this clonotype: A junction boundary mismatches the germline segment, possibly from a read error. The chain joins TRBV3-1 to TRBJ1-2; 7 bases line up with TRBD1. The CDR3 is 14 residues long. CDR1 is LGHDT, CDR2 YNNKEL, per germline (reference sequence). In nucleotides, the CDR3 is TGTGCCAGCAGCCAAGGACAGGGTACCTATGGCTACATCTTC. Protein product: CASSQGQGTYGYIF.